This T cell receptor (beta chain) stems from a study of T cells after yellow fever vaccination. TCRdb re-called the 5' RACE reads with MiXCR, one entry per CDR3 protein. This sample has a few hundred thousand distinct CDR3 sequences; roughly 5% occur once, and the top ten carry approximately 3.5%. The length of the CDR3 is 11 residues. Germline V gene lookup returns CDR1 MNHNY and CDR2 SVGAGI (reference sequence). Trimming left V 9 bases short and J 0 bases short, with 3 bases between. The receptor was isolated from a man aged 18 to 29 who received the YFV17D yellow fever vaccine. The rearrangement links TRBV6-6 to TRBJ1-5; D remains ambiguous. Sequencing used CD4+ T cells sorted from PBMCs, obtained on the day of the yellow fever booster vaccination. For the CDR3, the DNA is TGTGCCAGTGATAGCAATCAGCCCCAGCATTTT. Translated: CASDSNQPQHF.